Shown below are 27 T cell receptor beta chains from a single sample sequenced in a study of CD8+ T cells in alopecia areata. Treatment indicated: oral pan-JAK inhibitor, 5-10 mg twice daily. cDNA prepared by RNA extraction and subsequent reverse transcription served as the template for sequencing. Sequencing was performed with immunoSEQ multiplex PCR; in TCRdb, only in-frame clones are kept and a portion is missing. The sample yields approximately 280,000 clones, more than 45% seen once. The source was CD4+ T cells sorted from blood, collected at week 24, from a patient treated with tofacitinib. The receptors stem from a human donor with alopecia areata.

The chain employs TRBV6-6 and TRBJ2-6, with a weak D call TRBD2 (6 bases). Germline V gene data show CDR1 as MNHNY and CDR2 as SVGAGI (reference sequence). There are 15 residues in the CDR3. Trimming removed 4 bases at V and 4 bases at J, with 11 bases between. CDR3 protein: CASSLRGSGANVLTF. In nucleotides, the CDR3 is TGTGCCAGCAGTTTGCGGGGATCCGGGGCCAACGTCCTGACTTTC.

The chain joins TRBV10-3 to TRBJ2-7, with 11 bases fitting TRBD2. The CDR3 contains 18 residues. V gave up 4 bases and J gave up 3 bases; unmatched junction bases: 14. Germline V gene lookup returns CDR1 ENHRY and CDR2 SYGVKD. The CDR3 DNA follows: TGTGCCATCAGTGTGGGTGGGCTAGCGGGGGGCCGCAACTACGAGCAGTACTTC. It is translated as CAISVGGLAGGRNYEQYF.

The chain employs TRBV29-1 and TRBJ2-7; TRBD1 agrees at 10 bases. Germline CDR1 SQVTM, CDR2 ANQGSEA. The CDR3 runs 14 residues. Trimming at V came to 4 bases and at J to 2 bases, leaving 5 bases not matched to a gene. Here the CDR3 reads CSVGGTGAAYEQYF. In DNA form, the CDR3 reads TGCAGCGTTGGCGGGACAGGGGCTGCCTACGAGCAGTACTTC.

The V call is TRBV18, the J call TRBJ1-1; no definite D call. This CDR3 region has 14 residues. The germline V gene encodes CDR1 KGHSH and CDR2 LQKENI. The V end lost 0 bases, the J end lost 1 base, and 6 bases lay between the germline ends. CDR3 amino acids: CASSPPGRNTEAFF. The CDR3, as DNA: TGTGCCAGCTCACCACCAGGGAGGAACACTGAAGCTTTCTTT.

The V call is TRBV2, the J call TRBJ2-5; perhaps TRBD1 as D (6 bases). The CDR3 spans 15 residues. From germline, CDR1 is SNHLY and CDR2 FYNNEI. V gave up 2 bases and J gave up 2 bases, with 12 bases separating them. The CDR3: CASSEMGALQETQYF. Written as DNA, the CDR3 is TGTGCCAGCAGTGAAATGGGGGCGCTTCAAGAGACCCAGTACTTC.

This chain links TRBV9 with TRBJ2-3, with D perhaps matching TRBD1 or TRBD2 (5 bases each). V was clipped by 0 bases and J by 0 bases, with 8 bases between them. The CDR3 contains 15 residues. Germline values: CDR1 SGDLS, CDR2 YYNGEE. The CDR3 reads CASSVEGSSTDTQYF. CDR3 nucleotide sequence: TGTGCCAGCAGCGTAGAGGGGAGTAGCACAGATACGCAGTATTTT.

This clone was recorded once. CDR3 nucleotides: TGTGCCAGCAGTGAAGGACTAGCGGGTGACTACGAGCAGTACTTC. It codes for CASSEGLAGDYEQYF. The chain has TRBV2 and TRBJ2-7, with 10 bases that match TRBD2. There are 15 residues in the CDR3. Germline CDR1 SNHLY, CDR2 FYNNEI. V lost 1 base to trimming and J lost 3 bases; unmatched junction nucleotides: 3.

V usage is TRBV4-1 and J usage is TRBJ1-1; D is ambiguous. The CDR3 covers 18 residues. Germline values: CDR1 MGHRA, CDR2 YSYEKL. The V gene lost 7 bases and the J gene lost 1 base, with 25 bases spanning the gap. The CDR3 region is CASTPRVRALTPNTEAFF. CDR3 sequence (DNA): TGCGCCAGCACCCCCCGGGTGAGGGCACTTACCCCGAACACTGAAGCTTTCTTT.

In this sample, this clone turned up a few times. V is TRBV7-9 and J is TRBJ1-1, with TRBD1 matching over 8 bases. This CDR3 is 14 amino acids long. The V and J ends lost 5 bases and 8 bases, in that order; junction bases with no gene match: 10. Germline lookup yields CDR1 SEHNR and CDR2 FQNEAQ (reference sequence). This CDR3 reads CASSPGPDRGEAFF. The DNA for the CDR3 is TGTGCCAGCAGCCCTGGGCCCGACAGGGGCGAAGCTTTCTTT.

This chain links TRBV30 with TRBJ1-1; tentatively, D is TRBD1 (5 bases). Trimming stripped 2 bases from V and 0 bases from J, with 19 bases between. Germline V gene sequence: CDR1 GTSNPN, CDR2 SVGIG (reference sequence). This CDR3 comprises 17 residues. The CDR3 bases are TGTGCCTGGAGTCCCCTAAAAACGGGGCAGATGAACACTGAAGCTTTCTTT. Protein: CAWSPLKTGQMNTEAFF. The whole variable domain, remainder taken from reference TRBV30 and TRBJ1-1, is SQTIHQWPATLVQPVGSPLSLECTVEGTSNPNLYWYRQAAGRGLQLLFYSVGIGQISSEVPQNLSASRPQDRQFILSSKKLLLSDSGFYLCAWSPLKTGQMNTEAFFGQGTRLTVV.

The chain couples TRBV19 to TRBJ2-5; tentatively, D is TRBD2 (6 bases). CDR1 is LNHDA and CDR2 is SQIVND in the germline V gene (reference sequence). The germline V and J ends were trimmed by 5 bases and 0 bases, with 7 bases remaining between them. CDR3 length equals 13 residues. CDR3 sequence (DNA): TGTGCCAGTAGTCTAGCGTACCAAGAGACCCAGTACTTC. This encodes CASSLAYQETQYF.

The chain uses TRBV5-1 and TRBJ2-5; no clear D. V was shortened by 6 bases and J by 2 bases, with 23 bases between the two germline ends. Germline CDR1 is SGHRS and CDR2 is YFSETQ. This CDR3 contains 17 residues. The CDR3 nucleotides read TGCGCCAGCAAGTTTGGTTTTAGAATCCCAGGACAAGAGACCCAGTACTTC. It is translated as CASKFGFRIPGQETQYF.

The rearrangement links TRBV7-2 to TRBJ2-2, with TRBD1 identical over 10 bases. The CDR3 is 17 residues long. The junction had 10 bases not matched to a gene; V was cut back by 6 bases and J by 3 bases. The V gene's germline CDR1 is SGHTA and CDR2 FQGNSA. In nucleotides, the CDR3 is TGTGCCAGCAGACCTGACAGGGGGCGATCGGACACCGGGGAGCTGTTTTTT. It encodes CASRPDRGRSDTGELFF.

About this clone: Other nucleotide sequences from this sample produce the same CDR3. The chain links TRBV30 to TRBJ1-1; TRBD1 is a possible D gene (6 bases). The CDR3 extends over 14 amino acids. V was shortened by 2 bases and J by 5 bases, with 15 bases between the two germline ends. Per the germline V gene, CDR1 is GTSNPN and CDR2 is SVGIG (reference sequence). CDR3 DNA sequence: TGTGCCTGGAGTCCTGGGCAGGGGAAAACTGAAGCTTTCTTT. Translation: CAWSPGQGKTEAFF.

This clone appeared a few times. The V and J genes are TRBV7-2 and TRBJ1-1; a possible D gene is TRBD1 (5 bases). The CDR3 is made up of 12 amino acids. Trimming removed 5 bases from V and 7 bases from J, with 11 bases in between. Per germline, CDR1 SGHTA and CDR2 FQGNSA. CDR3 sequence (DNA): TGTGCCAGCAGCCCTCAGGGACTTGAAGCTTTCTTT. This translates into CASSPQGLEAFF.

The chain links TRBV29-1 to TRBJ1-1, with 8 nucleotides matching TRBD1. The CDR3 covers 13 residues. Germline-derived CDR1 and CDR2 are SQVTM and ANQGSEA. V was pared by 3 bases and J by 4 bases, with 4 bases of the junction left unmatched. CDR3 coding DNA: TGCAGCGTTGAGAACGACAGGGGCACTGAAGCTTTCTTT. Its translation: CSVENDRGTEAFF.

This sequence joins TRBV5-1 and TRBJ1-2; 8 bases line up with TRBD1. Unmatched junction bases numbered 10, after V lost 3 bases and J lost 6 bases. Germline V lookup: CDR1 SGHRS, CDR2 YFSETQ. CDR3 size: 15 residues. The CDR3 protein is CASSYAGTGGNGYTF. The CDR3 nucleotides are TGCGCCAGCAGCTATGCCGGGACAGGAGGGAATGGCTACACCTTC.

J is TRBJ2-7 and V is TRBV6-5, with a weak D call TRBD2 (5 bases). Trimming took 7 bases from V and 7 from J, leaving 14 bases between them. This CDR3 has 12 residues. The V gene's germline CDR1 is MNHEY and CDR2 SVGAGI. The CDR3 spells CASTVPGREQYF. DNA for the CDR3: TGTGCCAGCACCGTACCGGGAAGAGAGCAGTACTTC.

V is TRBV29-1 and J is TRBJ1-1; D ambiguous. This CDR3 is built from 12 residues. Germline CDR1 is SQVTM and CDR2 is ANQGSEA. Trimming pared 0 bases from V and 6 bases from J, leaving 8 bases between. Here the CDR3 DNA reads TGCAGCGTTGAAGATGACATCGCTGAAGCTTTCTTT. Its translation: CSVEDDIAEAFF.

The chain employs TRBV29-1 and TRBJ2-3; 7 nucleotides match TRBD1. The CDR3 has 14 residues. After removal of 4 bases from V and 4 bases from J, the junction contained 8 bases not matched to a gene. Germline lookup yields CDR1 SQVTM and CDR2 ANQGSEA. CDR3 coding DNA: TGCAGCGTTGCCCATAGGACAGGCCCAGATACGCAGTATTTT. Translation: CSVAHRTGPDTQYF.

J is TRBJ1-2 and V is TRBV7-2; D uncertain. Per germline, CDR1 SGHTA and CDR2 FQGNSA. The CDR3 is made up of 13 amino acids. Trimming shortened V by 0 bases and J by 2 bases, and 4 bases separated the two germline ends. The DNA of the CDR3 is TGTGCCAGCAGCTTAGCAGGGAACTATGGCTACACCTTC. Translating it yields CASSLAGNYGYTF.

The chain has TRBV30 and TRBJ2-7; D perhaps matches TRBD2 (7 bases). V lost 0 bases and J 6 bases, leaving 15 bases between the germline ends. The CDR3 runs to 14 residues. CDR1 and CDR2 (germline): GTSNPN, SVGIG (reference sequence). The CDR3 here is CAWSVGGARSEQYF. DNA for the CDR3: TGTGCCTGGAGTGTTGGGGGGGCGCGCAGCGAGCAGTACTTC.

The chain couples TRBV19 to TRBJ1-1; D is uncertain. Trimming removed 6 bases at V and 1 base at J, with 9 bases between. The CDR3 has 13 amino acids. Germline V lookup: CDR1 LNHDA, CDR2 SQIVND (reference sequence). CDR3 nucleotide sequence: TGTGCCAGTAGCCCAGCCTCGAACACTGAAGCTTTCTTT. As protein: CASSPASNTEAFF. Together with reference TRBV19 and TRBJ1-1, the CDR3 gives the full variable domain: DGGITQSPKYLFRKEGQNVTLSCEQNLNHDAMYWYRQDPGQGLRLIYYSQIVNDFQKGDIAEGYSVSREKKESFPLTVTSAQKNPTAFYLCASSPASNTEAFFGQGTRLTVV.

The chain recombines TRBV4-2 with TRBJ2-6; no firm D call. CDR3 length: 15 amino acids. The germline V gene has CDR1 LGHNA and CDR2 YNFKEQ. The ends were cut back, 0 bases at V and 4 bases at J, with 7 bases in the middle. The CDR3 DNA reads as TGTGCCAGCAGCCAAGAGTTGGCCGGGGCCAACGTCCTGACTTTC. Encoded protein: CASSQELAGANVLTF.

This clone was observed a handful of times. Other DNA variants within this sample encode the same CDR3. The V call is TRBV30, the J call TRBJ2-5, with D hard to call. CDR3 size: 11 residues. V was cut by 3 bases and J by 4 bases, with 6 bases left in between. Looked up from germline, CDR1 is GTSNPN and CDR2 is SVGIG (reference sequence). CDR3 sequence reads: CAWSLGETQYF. The DNA of the CDR3 is TGTGCCTGGAGCCTTGGAGAGACCCAGTACTTC.

The rearrangement links TRBV6-5 to TRBJ1-2, with 9 bases matching TRBD1. Trimming at V came to 6 bases and at J to 4 bases, leaving 0 bases not matched to a gene. Germline CDR1 reads MNHEY; CDR2 reads SVGAGI. The CDR3 runs to 12 residues. CDR3 coding DNA: TGTGCCAGCAGGACAGGGGGCTATGGCTACACCTTC. Translation gives CASRTGGYGYTF.

V and J are TRBV4-1 and TRBJ1-5; the D is unclear. This CDR3 has 16 amino acids. Looked up from germline, CDR1 is MGHRA and CDR2 is YSYEKL. V was clipped by 1 base and J by 2 bases, with 12 bases between them. CDR3 residues: CASSQAIGRGNQPQHF. As DNA, the CDR3 is TGCGCCAGCAGCCAAGCGATAGGGCGAGGCAATCAGCCCCAGCATTTT.